A selection of T cell receptor beta chains follows, all from one sample in a study of blood T cell repertoires in COVID-19. Produced via immunoSEQ multiplex PCR; TCRdb's table is partial and in-frame only. The data show 250,000 to 300,000 clones, about nine tenths seen once. The sample comprised peripheral blood. These receptors were collected from a woman in her 30s with COVID-19, enrolled during active disease. The CDR3 runs from the conserved cysteine through the conserved F or W. A D gene is named only where the DNA matches it firmly. Rows may omit the clone size; those that give it use once, few, many or a size class.

J	length	V	D	size	CDR3	DNA
TRBJ2-2	14	TRBV10-3	.	.	CAIGGTALAGELFF	TGTGCCATCGGGGGGACAGCCCTCGCCGGGGAGCTGTTTTTT
TRBJ2-7	13	TRBV2	TRBD2	.	CAIRGDFSYEQYF	TGTGCCATTCGGGGGGACTTCTCCTACGAGCAGTACTTC
TRBJ2-3	14	TRBV15	.	.	CATSLGGGSDTQYF	TGTGCCACCAGTTTGGGGGGTGGGTCGGATACGCAGTATTTT
TRBJ2-5	17	TRBV6-2/TRBV6-3	TRBD2	.	CASSGGLAGVFQETQYF	TGTGCCAGCAGTGGGGGACTAGCGGGAGTGTTCCAAGAGACCCAGTACTTC
TRBJ1-2	15	TRBV18	TRBD1	.	CASSPPLGQHYGYTF	TGTGCCAGCTCACCACCGCTGGGACAGCACTATGGCTACACCTTC
TRBJ1-2	15	TRBV5-5	TRBD1	.	CASSRFGQGANGYTF	TGTGCCAGCAGCCGGTTCGGACAGGGGGCGAATGGCTACACCTTC
TRBJ1-4	15	TRBV27	TRBD1	.	CASSDPDRGREKLFF	TGTGCCAGCAGCGACCCTGACAGGGGAAGAGAAAAACTGTTTTTT
TRBJ1-1	15	TRBV15	.	.	CATSRGAGIGTEAFF	TGTGCCACCAGCAGAGGTGCGGGAATTGGCACTGAAGCTTTCTTT
TRBJ2-1	16	TRBV19	TRBD2	.	CASSRGLAGGLNEQFF	TGTGCCAGTAGTAGGGGACTAGCGGGAGGGCTCAATGAGCAGTTCTTC
TRBJ2-7	15	TRBV7-8	TRBD2	.	CASSATSGRAAEQYF	TGTGCCAGCAGCGCAACTAGCGGGAGGGCCGCCGAGCAGTACTTC
TRBJ2-7	14	TRBV27	.	.	CASSLHSLSYEQYF	TGTGCCAGCAGTTTACACAGCCTCTCCTACGAGCAGTACTTC
TRBJ2-7	16	TRBV6-2/TRBV6-3	TRBD2	few	CASSYSGTSGYYEQYF	TGTGCCAGCAGTTACTCGGGGACTAGCGGCTACTACGAGCAGTACTTC
TRBJ1-5	14	TRBV6-5	.	.	CASRKSGSNQPQHF	TGTGCCAGCAGAAAATCAGGAAGCAATCAGCCCCAGCATTTT
TRBJ2-2	16	TRBV4-1	.	.	CASSQEPGPNTGELFF	TGCGCCAGCAGCCAAGAACCAGGGCCTAACACCGGGGAGCTGTTTTTT
TRBJ2-6	19	TRBV13	.	.	CASSPQGLLSSSGANVLTF	TGTGCCAGCAGCCCTCAGGGCTTACTCTCATCCTCTGGGGCCAACGTCCTGACTTTC
TRBJ2-7	13	TRBV12-3/TRBV12-4	.	.	CASSLGQGYEQYF	TGTGCCAGCAGTTTAGGGCAGGGTTACGAGCAGTACTTC
TRBJ1-6	17	TRBV4-1	.	.	CASSQDPGGHVNSPLHF	TGCGCCAGCAGCCAAGATCCTGGGGGACACGTTAATTCACCCCTCCACTTT
TRBJ1-2	16	TRBV6-5	.	.	CASSYRSGQSNYGYTF	TGTGCCAGCAGTTACAGGTCAGGACAGAGTAACTATGGCTACACCTTC
TRBJ1-3	16	TRBV3-1/TRBV3-2	.	few	CASSHLGEGPGNTIYF	TGTGCCAGCAGCCACCTCGGGGAGGGCCCTGGAAACACCATATATTTT
TRBJ2-1	15	TRBV19	.	.	CASSIMRAPDNEQFF	TGTGCCAGTAGTATCATGAGGGCGCCGGACAATGAGCAGTTCTTC
TRBJ2-5	17	TRBV4-2	.	.	CASSQEGRSPGSETQYF	TGTGCCAGCAGCCAAGAGGGAAGAAGTCCGGGGTCAGAGACCCAGTACTTC
TRBJ1-4	13	TRBV29-1	TRBD1	.	CSAATGGFEKLFF	TGCAGCGCCGCCACAGGGGGCTTTGAAAAACTGTTTTTT
TRBJ2-1	16	TRBV11-2	.	few	CASSRGGTGYYNEQFF	TGTGCCAGCAGCAGGGGCGGGACTGGGTACTACAATGAGCAGTTCTTC
TRBJ2-1	15	TRBV30	.	.	CAWSVKGLSYNEQFF	TGTGCCTGGAGTGTGAAGGGGCTGAGCTACAATGAGCAGTTCTTC
TRBJ2-2	14	TRBV5-5	.	.	CASSLVANTGELFF	TGTGCCAGCAGCTTGGTAGCCAACACCGGGGAGCTGTTTTTT
TRBJ2-6	19	TRBV12-2	.	.	CASRPPDRVSLSGANVLTF	TGTGCAAGTCGCCCTCCAGACAGGGTCTCCCTCTCTGGGGCCAACGTCCTGACTTTC
TRBJ2-1	15	TRBV4-1	.	.	CASSQPQILYNEQFF	TGCGCCAGCAGCCAACCCCAGATATTATACAATGAGCAGTTCTTC
TRBJ1-3	13	TRBV9	.	.	CASSVDSGNTIYF	TGTGCCAGCAGCGTAGACAGTGGAAACACCATATATTTT
TRBJ1-1	10	TRBV29-1	.	.	CSVAQVEAFF	TGCAGCGTTGCACAGGTTGAAGCTTTCTTT
TRBJ2-3	14	TRBV3-1/TRBV3-2	TRBD1	.	CASSQEAGQGSQYF	TGTGCCAGCAGCCAGGAAGCGGGACAGGGGTCACAGTATTTT
TRBJ1-2	12	TRBV28	.	.	CASSPTEYGYTF	TGTGCCAGCAGCCCGACGGAGTATGGCTACACCTTC
TRBJ2-7	13	TRBV2	TRBD2	once	CASGTSGRVEQYF	TGTGCCAGTGGGACTAGCGGGAGGGTTGAGCAGTACTTC
TRBJ1-2	13	TRBV20-1	.	.	CSASKALDYGYTF	TGCAGTGCTAGTAAGGCCCTAGACTATGGCTACACCTTC
TRBJ2-3	13	TRBV29-1	.	.	CSVLGGRTDTQYF	TGCAGCGTTTTAGGGGGACGCACAGATACGCAGTATTTT
TRBJ2-1	15	TRBV30	TRBD2	.	CAWRSAREYYNEQFF	TGTGCCTGGAGAAGCGCGCGGGAGTACTACAATGAGCAGTTCTTC
TRBJ2-1	16	TRBV28	TRBD1	.	CASSLIQQGAFDEQFF	TGTGCCAGCAGTTTAATCCAACAGGGGGCTTTCGATGAGCAGTTCTTC
TRBJ1-5	16	TRBV7-9	.	.	CASSLGTAGGNQPQHF	TGTGCCAGCAGCTTAGGAACGGCAGGGGGCAATCAGCCCCAGCATTTT
TRBJ2-1	15	TRBV6-5	TRBD2	.	CASGGLAEVRNEQFF	TGTGCCAGCGGGGGACTAGCGGAAGTACGGAATGAGCAGTTCTTC
TRBJ2-1	14	TRBV28	TRBD2	.	CASLAGGSYNEQFF	TGTGCCAGCCTAGCGGGAGGCTCCTACAATGAGCAGTTCTTC
TRBJ1-3	13	TRBV19	.	.	CASNSRSGNTIYF	TGTGCCAGTAATTCCAGATCTGGAAACACCATATATTTT
TRBJ1-2	14	TRBV5-6	.	.	CASSLGRQDYGYTF	TGTGCCAGCAGCTTGGGGCGCCAGGACTATGGCTACACCTTC
TRBJ2-6	17	TRBV18	TRBD1	.	CASSPGTGVAGANVLTF	TGTGCCAGCTCACCCGGGACAGGGGTAGCTGGGGCCAACGTCCTGACTTTC